These 28 T cell receptor beta chains came from one sample sequenced in a study of blood T cell repertoires in COVID-19. Profiling relied on immunoSEQ multiplex PCR, and the TCRdb table lists in-frame clones only, not all of them. This repertoire shows about 400,000 clones, 70% to 90% found once; its top ten account for roughly 2%. Sequencing was performed on PBMCs or T cells enriched from blood (not recorded which). Every receptor here comes from a man aged 35 to 55 in a cohort exposed to, infected with or recovered from COVID-19 (not recorded which).

The sample holds one count of this clone. CDR3 region: CASSPETSGRSRDTQYF. The DNA for the CDR3 is TGTGCCAGCAGTCCGGAAACTAGCGGGAGATCACGGGATACGCAGTATTTT. The genes are TRBV27 and TRBJ2-3; 11 positions agree with TRBD2. This CDR3 region has 17 residues. The J segment lost 6 bases and the V segment lost 5 bases, leaving 13 bases of the junction unmatched. CDR1 and CDR2 from the germline V gene are MNHEY and SMNVEV (reference sequence).

The chain joins TRBV7-6 to TRBJ1-6; D is uncertain. The CDR3 totals 15 residues. Deletions cut 5 bases from V and 6 bases from J, with 14 bases between. In germline, CDR1 is SGHVS, CDR2 FNYEAQ. The CDR3 DNA reads as TGTGCCAGCAGCCCCTTAAACACAGCTAATTCACCCCTCCACTTT. Protein: CASSPLNTANSPLHF.

The chain has TRBV4-1 and TRBJ1-5; weak D call: TRBD1 (5 bases). V lost 2 bases and J lost 3, with 11 bases in between. Germline CDR1 reads MGHRA; CDR2 reads YSYEKL. The CDR3 extends over 15 amino acids. CDR3 DNA: TGCGCCAGCAGCCAAAAAGGACACGTCAATCAGCCCCAGCATTTT. Amino acid sequence: CASSQKGHVNQPQHF.

This clone showed up just a few times. The CDR3 region has the DNA TGTGCCAGCAGCCCCAGACTGAACACCGGGGAGCTGTTTTTT. It is translated as CASSPRLNTGELFF. This chain links TRBV27 with TRBJ2-2; D not certain. CDR1 is MNHEY and CDR2 is SMNVEV in the germline V gene (reference sequence). This CDR3 is built from 14 residues. The germline V and J ends were trimmed by 6 bases and 1 base, with 9 bases remaining between them.

The chain combines TRBV7-2 with TRBJ1-5, with D possibly TRBD1 on 6 matching bases. The germline V gene has CDR1 SGHTA and CDR2 FQGNSA. CDR3 size: 15 residues. The V end was cut by 5 bases, the J end by 7 bases, with 18 bases between. The CDR3 DNA follows: TGTGCCAGCAGCCCCACCCACAGGGCAGACCAGCCCCAGCATTTT. The encoded protein is CASSPTHRADQPQHF.

This sequence joins TRBV19 and TRBJ1-1; D possibly corresponds to TRBD1 (5 bases). V was clipped by 4 bases and J by 1 base, with 16 bases between them. The V gene's germline CDR1 is LNHDA and CDR2 SQIVND (reference sequence). The CDR3 loop spans 16 amino acids. The CDR3 here is CASSTTQGSGNTEAFF. CDR3 bases: TGTGCCAGTAGTACGACTCAGGGAAGTGGGAACACTGAAGCTTTCTTT. Using reference TRBV19 and TRBJ1-1 for the parts outside the CDR3, the full variable domain is DGGITQSPKYLFRKEGQNVTLSCEQNLNHDAMYWYRQDPGQGLRLIYYSQIVNDFQKGDIAEGYSVSREKKESFPLTVTSAQKNPTAFYLCASSTTQGSGNTEAFFGQGTRLTVV.

The chain has TRBV12-5 and TRBJ1-5, with TRBD1 as a possible D gene (5 bases). This CDR3 has 14 amino acids. Trimming left V 3 bases short and J 3 bases short, with 9 bases between. Germline V gene lookup returns CDR1 LGHNT and CDR2 FRNRAP. CDR3 amino acids: CASGLWGDNQPQHF. CDR3 nucleotides: TGTGCTAGTGGTTTATGGGGGGACAATCAGCCCCAGCATTTT.

The chain carries TRBV10-1 and TRBJ1-1; possibly TRBD1 for D (5 bases). Germline V gives CDR1 WNHNN, CDR2 SYGVQD (reference sequence). The germline V and J ends were trimmed by 0 bases and 8 bases, with 10 bases remaining between them. The CDR3 covers 13 residues. The CDR3 here is CASSESQGFEAFF. The CDR3, as DNA: TGCGCCAGCAGTGAGTCGCAGGGTTTCGAAGCTTTCTTT.

This rearrangement joins TRBV9 to TRBJ2-5, with 12 bases that match TRBD2. The germline gives CDR1 SGDLS, CDR2 YYNGEE. The length of the CDR3 is 14 residues. Trimming took 3 bases from V and 14 from J; bases not matched to a gene: 11. The CDR3 coding sequence is TGTGCCAGCAGCGCCTCAGGACTAGCGGGATCCCCCTACTTC. This sequence encodes CASSASGLAGSPYF.

J is TRBJ1-2 and V is TRBV5-1, with TRBD1 matching over 9 bases. Germline trimming cut 5 bases from V and 8 bases from J; bases unmatched to any gene: 4. Germline CDR1 and CDR2: SGHRS and YFSETQ. The CDR3 consists of 12 residues. As DNA, the CDR3 is TGCGCCAGCAGGATGGACAGGGGCGGCTACACCTTC. Translation: CASRMDRGGYTF.

This clone has more than one count but fewer than ten. An end of the junction does not agree with germline; a read error may underlie this. The V and J genes are TRBV28 and TRBJ1-2; 7 positions agree with TRBD1. The CDR3 runs to 11 residues. From germline, CDR1 is MDHEN and CDR2 SYDVKM. The CDR3 DNA reads TGTGCCAGCAGTTTACAGGGGGTTTTGTCCTTC. This encodes CASSLQGVLSF.

V usage is TRBV30 and J usage is TRBJ2-2; 13 nucleotides line up with TRBD2. CDR3 length: 15 amino acids. The germline V gene encodes CDR1 GTSNPN and CDR2 SVGIG (reference sequence). V dropped 5 bases and J dropped 3; count of bases not matched to a gene: 3. CDR3 amino acids: CAWDGTSGDTGELFF. The CDR3 DNA reads as TGTGCCTGGGATGGGACTAGCGGGGACACCGGGGAGCTGTTTTTT.

The J gene is TRBJ2-6, the V gene TRBV3-1 (or the pseudogene TRBV3-2), with TRBD1 identical over 7 bases. Looked up from germline, CDR1 is LGHDT and CDR2 is YNNKEL (reference sequence). V lost 2 bases and J lost 0; bases outside the gene matches: 7. The CDR3 contains 18 residues. In nucleotides, the CDR3 is TGTGCCAGCAGCCAATTGGGGACAGCCTACTCTGGGGCCAACGTCCTGACTTTC. Translated: CASSQLGTAYSGANVLTF.

The chain couples TRBV2 to TRBJ2-7; the D is unclear. Germline assignment: CDR1 SNHLY and CDR2 FYNNEI. The ends were cut back, 11 bases at V and 3 bases at J, with 11 bases in the middle. The CDR3 contains 11 residues. The CDR3 DNA sequence: TGTGCCTGCTCGACTGGCTACGAGCAGTACTTC. Translating gives CACSTGYEQYF.

V and J are TRBV3-1 (or the pseudogene TRBV3-2) and TRBJ2-1; 9 bases line up with TRBD2. CDR3 length: 16 amino acids. CDR1 is LGHDT and CDR2 is YNNKEL in the germline V gene (reference sequence). The V gene end was trimmed by 4 bases and the J gene end by 4 bases; junction bases not matched to a gene: 8. In nucleotides, the CDR3 is TGTGCCAGCAGCCTCATAGCGGGAGAGGGGTACAATGAGCAGTTCTTC. This translates into CASSLIAGEGYNEQFF.

CDR3 sequence reads: CASSLIGGTTGELFF. The CDR3 DNA sequence: TGCGCCAGCAGCTTAATAGGGGGTACCACCGGGGAGCTGTTTTTT. The V and J genes are TRBV5-1 and TRBJ2-2; D perhaps matches TRBD1 (6 bases). Looked up from germline, CDR1 is SGHRS and CDR2 is YFSETQ. Between the trimmed V and J ends, which lost 2 bases and 4 bases, there was a span of 12 bases. The CDR3 runs to 15 residues.

The table lists this clone with a count of one. One end of the junction fails to match germline, which may point to a read error. This chain uses TRBV13 with TRBJ1-1, with TRBD1 identical over 9 bases. The CDR3 totals 15 residues. The germline CDR1 and CDR2 sequences are PRHDT and FYEKMQ (reference sequence). This CDR3 is CASSVGQGMNTEAFF. DNA for the CDR3: TGTGCCAGCAGCGTAGGACAGGGGATGAACACTGAAGCTTTCTTT.

The chain links TRBV27 to TRBJ2-7, with a weak D call TRBD2 (6 bases). Deletions cut 6 bases from V and 2 bases from J, with 17 bases between. Germline CDR1 MNHEY, CDR2 SMNVEV (reference sequence). This CDR3 contains 15 residues. CDR3 sequence (DNA): TGTGCCAGCAGCCGAATCGGAGGGACCACCTACGAGCAGTACTTC. This gives the protein CASSRIGGTTYEQYF.

The genes are TRBV3-1 (or the pseudogene TRBV3-2) and TRBJ2-1; 7 bases are a match to TRBD2. Per the germline V gene, CDR1 is LGHDT and CDR2 is YNNKEL (reference sequence). The junction had 1 base not matched to a gene; V was cut back by 8 bases and J by 0 bases. The CDR3 has 13 residues. The CDR3 is CASGGSSYNEQFF. CDR3 bases: TGTGCCAGCGGCGGGAGCTCCTACAATGAGCAGTTCTTC.

The CDR3 reads CASSWGLAGLETQYF. CDR3 coding DNA: TGCGCCAGCAGCTGGGGACTAGCGGGACTAGAGACCCAGTACTTC. This chain connects TRBV5-1 to TRBJ2-5; 13 nucleotides align to TRBD2. The CDR3 runs to 15 residues. After removal of 3 bases from V and 4 bases from J, the junction contained 3 bases not matched to a gene. In germline, CDR1 is SGHRS, CDR2 YFSETQ.

The J gene is TRBJ1-2, the V gene TRBV2; 7 nucleotides match TRBD1. Per germline, CDR1 SNHLY and CDR2 FYNNEI. V shed 6 bases and J 11 bases; nucleotides not matched to a gene: 6. The CDR3 loop spans 11 amino acids. DNA for the CDR3: TGTGCCAGCAGCCTGTTACAGGGGTACACCTTC. It translates to CASSLLQGYTF.

The genes are TRBV5-1 and TRBJ2-3, with a tentative D call TRBD2 (6 bases). V was cut by 2 bases and J by 4 bases, with 17 bases left in between. The CDR3 is made up of 16 amino acids. Germline CDR1 SGHRS, CDR2 YFSETQ. The CDR3 DNA is TGCGCCAGCAGCTTATGGAGTGGGGAGGTCGCAGATACGCAGTATTTT. Translating it yields CASSLWSGEVADTQYF.

The chain is built from TRBV27 and TRBJ1-6, with 9 bases lining up with TRBD1. The length of the CDR3 is 16 residues. In germline, CDR1 is MNHEY, CDR2 SMNVEV (reference sequence). With 6 bases clipped from V and 5 bases from J, the junction kept 8 bases outside the gene matches. As DNA, the CDR3 is TGTGCCAGCAGACTAACCGGGACAGGGAATAATTCACCCCTCCACTTT. Translating it yields CASRLTGTGNNSPLHF.

V gene TRBV28 combines with J gene TRBJ1-1, with TRBD1 identical over 9 bases. Per the germline V gene, CDR1 is MDHEN and CDR2 is SYDVKM. With V trimmed by 1 base and J by 5 bases, 5 bases remained unmatched. This CDR3 comprises 15 residues. The CDR3 reads CASSLSNRGRTEAFF. The CDR3 DNA is TGTGCCAGCAGTTTATCAAACAGGGGGCGAACTGAAGCTTTCTTT.

This rearrangement joins TRBV3-1 (or the pseudogene TRBV3-2) to TRBJ1-3; 7 bases agree with TRBD1. Per germline, CDR1 LGHDT and CDR2 YNNKEL (reference sequence). The J segment lost 0 bases and the V segment lost 3 bases, leaving 2 bases of the junction unmatched. The CDR3 is 15 amino acids. The DNA for the CDR3 is TGTGCCAGCAGCCATGACAGGGCCTCTGGAAACACCATATATTTT. It translates to CASSHDRASGNTIYF.

The gene calls are TRBV4-1 and TRBJ2-5; TRBD2 is a possible D gene (5 bases). The V and J ends lost 0 bases and 5 bases respectively, with 16 bases between them. CDR1 is MGHRA and CDR2 is YSYEKL in the germline V gene. The CDR3 loop spans 16 amino acids. The chain's CDR3 is CASSQEPGVRHETQYF. The CDR3 DNA follows: TGCGCCAGCAGCCAAGAGCCCGGGGTACGGCATGAGACCCAGTACTTC.

This chain joins TRBV6-5 and TRBJ2-4; 7 bases match TRBD1. CDR1 is MNHEY, CDR2 SVGAGI, per germline. Trimming removed 2 bases from V and 4 bases from J; junction bases left unmatched: 5. The CDR3 loop spans 15 amino acids. The CDR3 here is CASSYPQGVKNIQYF. The CDR3 DNA reads TGTGCCAGCAGTTACCCGCAGGGGGTGAAAAACATTCAGTACTTC.

The rearrangement uses TRBV2 and TRBJ2-1; possibly TRBD1 for D (6 bases). The CDR3 totals 14 residues. V was shortened by 6 bases and J by 0 bases, with 9 bases between the two germline ends. CDR1 SNHLY and CDR2 FYNNEI come from the germline V gene. CDR3 coding DNA: TGTGCCAGCAGGGGCAGGGGCTCCTACAATGAGCAGTTCTTC. This codes for CASRGRGSYNEQFF.